This T cell receptor (beta chain) was profiled in a study of STAT5B mutations in CD4+ large granular lymphocyte leukemia. Study results and limitations: CD4-sorted patient repertoires seemed more clonal than healthy CD4+ repertoires. Higher CD4+ than CD8+ T-LGLL clonality might reflect small sample size.

On this clone itself: Antigen unknown.

The survey-level immunoSEQ assay was used. Assay: immunoSEQ multiplex PCR; the TCRdb copy retains only in-frame clones and omits some. The sample includes roughly 30,000 clones, around three quarters of them seen just once. Sequencing used CD4+ T cells from blood buffy coats. The clonotype originates from a human donor in good health.

CDR3 bases: TGTGCCAGCAGCTTGAGGGGAACTAATGAAAAACTGTTTTTT. Its protein product is CASSLRGTNEKLFF. The chain links TRBV5-5 to TRBJ1-4; D may be TRBD1 (5 bases). The germline CDR1 and CDR2 sequences are SGHKS and YYEKEE (reference sequence). Trimming removed 1 base at V and 1 base at J, with 5 bases between. The CDR3 totals 14 residues.